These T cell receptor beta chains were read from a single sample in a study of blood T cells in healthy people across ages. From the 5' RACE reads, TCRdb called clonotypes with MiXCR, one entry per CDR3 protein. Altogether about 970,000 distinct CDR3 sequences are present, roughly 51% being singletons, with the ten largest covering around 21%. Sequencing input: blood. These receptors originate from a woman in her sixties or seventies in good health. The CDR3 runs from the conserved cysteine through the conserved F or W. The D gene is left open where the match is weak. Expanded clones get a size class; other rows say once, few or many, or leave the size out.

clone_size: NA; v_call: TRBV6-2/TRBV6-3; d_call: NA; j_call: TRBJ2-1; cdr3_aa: CASSYGTPGYNEQFF; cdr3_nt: TGTGCCAGCAGTTACGGGACACCAGGCTACAATGAGCAGTTCTTC
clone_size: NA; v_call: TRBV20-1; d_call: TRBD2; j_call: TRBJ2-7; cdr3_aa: CSAGLAYYEQYF; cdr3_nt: TGCAGTGCTGGACTAGCGTACTACGAGCAGTACTTC
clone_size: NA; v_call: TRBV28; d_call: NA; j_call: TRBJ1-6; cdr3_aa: CASSLTGLYNSPLHF; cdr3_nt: TGTGCCAGCAGTTTAACAGGACTTTATAATTCACCCCTCCACTTT
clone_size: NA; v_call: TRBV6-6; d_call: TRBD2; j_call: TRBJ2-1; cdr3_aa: CASRGNSGSGSYNEQFF; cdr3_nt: TGTGCCAGCAGGGGGAATAGCGGGAGTGGATCCTACAATGAGCAGTTCTTC
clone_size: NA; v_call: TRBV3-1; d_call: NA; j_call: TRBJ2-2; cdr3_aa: CASSQAVNTGELFF; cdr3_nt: TGTGCCAGCAGCCAAGCAGTTAATACCGGGGAGCTGTTTTTT
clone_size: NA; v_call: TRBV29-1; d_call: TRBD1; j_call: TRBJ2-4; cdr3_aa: CSVGTGTKNIQYF; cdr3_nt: TGCAGCGTGGGGACAGGGACCAAAAACATTCAGTACTTC
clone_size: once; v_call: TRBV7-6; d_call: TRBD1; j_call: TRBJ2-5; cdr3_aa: CASSQGALETQYF; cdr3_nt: TGTGCCAGCTCACAGGGGGCATTGGAGACCCAGTACTTC
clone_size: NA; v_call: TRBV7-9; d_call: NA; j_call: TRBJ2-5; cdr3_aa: CASSAGLGGSGQETQYF; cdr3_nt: TGTGCCAGCAGCGCCGGTCTCGGGGGAAGCGGACAAGAGACCCAGTACTTC
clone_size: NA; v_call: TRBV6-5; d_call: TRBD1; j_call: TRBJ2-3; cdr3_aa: CASRSGTGGPDTQYF; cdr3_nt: TGTGCCAGCAGGTCCGGGACAGGGGGACCAGATACGCAGTATTTT
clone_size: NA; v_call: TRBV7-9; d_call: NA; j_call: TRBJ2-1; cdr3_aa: CASGGWTPARGNEQFF; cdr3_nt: TGTGCCAGCGGGGGGTGGACTCCAGCTCGAGGCAATGAGCAGTTCTTC
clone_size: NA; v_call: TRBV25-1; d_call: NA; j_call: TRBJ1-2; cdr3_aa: CASSEQGRYGYTF; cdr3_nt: TGTGCCAGCAGTGAGCAGGGGAGGTACGGCTACACCTTC
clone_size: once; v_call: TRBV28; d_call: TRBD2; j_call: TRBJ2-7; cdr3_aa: CASSVGRYEQYF; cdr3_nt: TGTGCCAGCAGTGTCGGGAGGTACGAGCAGTACTTC
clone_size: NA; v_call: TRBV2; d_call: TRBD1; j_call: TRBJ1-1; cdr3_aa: CASRASGTGSWTEAFF; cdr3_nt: TGTGCCAGCAGGGCCTCTGGGACAGGGAGTTGGACTGAAGCTTTCTTT
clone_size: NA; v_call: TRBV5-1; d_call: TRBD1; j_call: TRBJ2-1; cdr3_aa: CASSFVGRGQGNNEQFF; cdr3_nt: TGCGCCAGCAGCTTTGTAGGTCGCGGACAGGGAAACAATGAGCAGTTCTTC
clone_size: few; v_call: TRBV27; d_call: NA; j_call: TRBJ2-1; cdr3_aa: CASGLRNSYNEQFF; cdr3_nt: TGTGCCAGCGGCTTGAGAAACTCCTACAATGAGCAGTTCTTC
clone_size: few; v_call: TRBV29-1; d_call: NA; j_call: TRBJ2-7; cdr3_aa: CSVVGHSLGEQYF; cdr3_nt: TGCAGCGTTGTTGGTCACTCCCTGGGGGAGCAGTACTTC
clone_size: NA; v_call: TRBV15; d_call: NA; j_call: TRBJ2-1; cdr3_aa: CATQAYNEQFF; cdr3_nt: TGTGCCACCCAGGCCTACAATGAGCAGTTCTTC